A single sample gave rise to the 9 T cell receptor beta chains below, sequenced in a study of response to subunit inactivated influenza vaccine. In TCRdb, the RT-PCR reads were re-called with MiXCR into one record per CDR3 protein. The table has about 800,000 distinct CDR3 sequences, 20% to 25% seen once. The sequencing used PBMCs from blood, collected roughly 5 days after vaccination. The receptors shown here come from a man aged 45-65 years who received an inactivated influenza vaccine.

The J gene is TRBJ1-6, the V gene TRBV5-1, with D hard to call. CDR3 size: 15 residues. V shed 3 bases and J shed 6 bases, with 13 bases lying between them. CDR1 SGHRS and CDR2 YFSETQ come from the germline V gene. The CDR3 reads CASSSTGVGNSPLHF. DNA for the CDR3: TGCGCCAGCAGCTCGACCGGGGTCGGTAATTCACCCCTCCACTTT.

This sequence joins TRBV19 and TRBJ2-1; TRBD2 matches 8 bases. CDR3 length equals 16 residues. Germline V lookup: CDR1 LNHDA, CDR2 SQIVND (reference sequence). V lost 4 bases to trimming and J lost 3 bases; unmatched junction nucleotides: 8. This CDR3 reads CASSRIGLAVYNEQFF. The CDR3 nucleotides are TGTGCCAGTAGTAGGATAGGACTAGCAGTCTACAATGAGCAGTTCTTC.

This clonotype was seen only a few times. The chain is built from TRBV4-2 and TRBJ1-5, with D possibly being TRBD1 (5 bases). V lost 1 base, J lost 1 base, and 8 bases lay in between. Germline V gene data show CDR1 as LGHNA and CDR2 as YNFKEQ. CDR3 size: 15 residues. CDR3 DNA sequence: TGTGCCAGCAGCCAAGTTGGGACGAGCAATCAGCCCCAGCATTTT. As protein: CASSQVGTSNQPQHF.

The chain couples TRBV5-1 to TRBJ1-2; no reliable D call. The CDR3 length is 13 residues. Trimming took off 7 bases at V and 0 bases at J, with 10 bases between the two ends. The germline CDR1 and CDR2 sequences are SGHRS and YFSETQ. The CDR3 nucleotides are TGCGCCAGCCAGAAAGGAGCTAACTATGGCTACACCTTC. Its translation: CASQKGANYGYTF.

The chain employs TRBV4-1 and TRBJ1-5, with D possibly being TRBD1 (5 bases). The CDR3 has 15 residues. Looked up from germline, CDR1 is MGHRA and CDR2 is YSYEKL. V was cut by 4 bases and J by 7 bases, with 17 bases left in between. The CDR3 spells CASSRSGTNEQPQHF. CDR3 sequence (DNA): TGCGCCAGCAGCCGAAGTGGGACGAACGAGCAGCCCCAGCATTTT.

CDR3 protein: CASSSWTGANVLTF. The CDR3 nucleotides read TGTGCCAGCAGCTCCTGGACTGGGGCCAACGTCCTGACTTTC. The rearrangement uses TRBV7-2 and TRBJ2-6; D is ambiguous. Trimming took off 4 bases at V and 2 bases at J, with 6 bases between the two ends. Per the germline V gene, CDR1 is SGHTA and CDR2 is FQGNSA. The CDR3 runs 14 residues.

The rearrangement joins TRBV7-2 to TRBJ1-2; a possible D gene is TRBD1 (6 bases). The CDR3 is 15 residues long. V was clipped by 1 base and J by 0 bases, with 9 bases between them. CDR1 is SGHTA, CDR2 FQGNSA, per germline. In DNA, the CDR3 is TGTGCCAGCAGCTTAGTGGGGGCAGCTAACTATGGCTACACCTTC. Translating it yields CASSLVGAANYGYTF.

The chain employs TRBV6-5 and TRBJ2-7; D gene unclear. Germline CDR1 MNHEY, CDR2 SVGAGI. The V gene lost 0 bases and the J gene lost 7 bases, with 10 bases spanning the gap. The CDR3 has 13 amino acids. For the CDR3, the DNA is TGTGCCAGCAGTTACTCAGGGATCGGGGAGCAGTACTTC. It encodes CASSYSGIGEQYF.

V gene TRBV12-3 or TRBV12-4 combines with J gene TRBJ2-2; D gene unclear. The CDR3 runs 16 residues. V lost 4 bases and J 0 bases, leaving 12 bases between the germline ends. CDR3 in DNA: TGTGCCAGCAGTTCGCTGGTGCAGGCGAACACCGGGGAGCTGTTTTTT. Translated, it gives CASSSLVQANTGELFF.